This TCR beta chain derives from a study of graft-versus-host responses after intestinal transplantation. Study-level background: Each of the recipients got a multivisceral, liver-intestinal, or isolated intestinal transplant. After anti-thymocyte globulin induction, recipients took tacrolimus and steroids for two to three years.

Study-level points and caveats: Some patients had graft-donor T cell macrochimerism, and their allografts showed high graft-versus-host to host-versus-graft clonal ratios. Marrow from the recipient contained GvH clones, some of which had appeared first in ileum or blood.

About this clone itself: Its antigen is undetermined.

This table comes from immunoSEQ multiplex PCR, and its TCRdb copy is limited to in-frame clones, with some not included. The sample includes 75,000 to 100,000 clones, about 93% of them seen just once. This CDR3 is built from 15 residues. The germline CDR1 and CDR2 sequences are SEHNR and FQNEAQ (reference sequence). The germline V and J ends were trimmed by 3 bases and 2 bases, with 12 bases remaining between them. This TCR was sampled from a human donor who received an intestinal transplant. The chain links TRBV7-9 to TRBJ2-3; D perhaps matches TRBD2 (5 bases). This material consisted of unstimulated CD8+ T cells sorted from spleen or lymph node cells, taken before intestinal transplant. DNA of the CDR3: TGTGCCAGCAGCTTGAACAGCGGCTACACAGATACGCAGTATTTT. Translation: CASSLNSGYTDTQYF.